The 27 T cell receptor beta chains below all came from one sample that was sequenced in a study of cytomegalovirus exposure and HLA in healthy donors. Here immunoSEQ multiplex PCR was the method, and the copy in TCRdb shows in-frame clones only, minus some. The table shows hundreds of thousands of clones, with approximately 84% occurring only once. Sequenced sample: PBMCs. All receptors derive from a man between 18 and 35 years old in good health and CMV-seropositive.

The genes are TRBV28 and TRBJ1-5; D is undetermined. V was cut by 6 bases and J by 4 bases, with 13 bases left in between. CDR3 length equals 14 residues. Germline V gene data show CDR1 as MDHEN and CDR2 as SYDVKM. This CDR3 reads CASSNRLHNQPQHF. The CDR3 nucleotides are TGTGCCAGCAGCAATAGGCTACATAATCAGCCCCAGCATTTT.

The rearrangement links TRBV7-2 to TRBJ2-3, with D uncertain. Germline V gene lookup returns CDR1 SGHTA and CDR2 FQGNSA. This CDR3 comprises 14 residues. The germline V and J ends were trimmed by 2 bases and 6 bases, with 12 bases remaining between them. CDR3 sequence (DNA): TGTGCCAGCAGCTTATATGTCGGTCCGGATACGCAGTATTTT. Protein product: CASSLYVGPDTQYF.

This chain links TRBV5-1 with TRBJ2-1; 10 nucleotides align to TRBD2. Germline values: CDR1 SGHRS, CDR2 YFSETQ. V dropped 0 bases and J dropped 7; count of bases not matched to a gene: 7. The CDR3 loop spans 16 amino acids. CDR3 nucleotide sequence: TGCGCCAGCAGCTTGGGGGGGACTAGCGCCCAAAATGAGCAGTTCTTC. Translating gives CASSLGGTSAQNEQFF.

The chain is built from TRBV27 and TRBJ1-1, with D possibly being TRBD1 (6 bases). Trimming pared 5 bases from V and 6 bases from J, leaving 40 bases between. Germline lookup yields CDR1 MNHEY and CDR2 SMNVEV (reference sequence). The CDR3 is made up of 22 amino acids. Here the CDR3 reads CASSPYWGTGLRRQHFIPEAFF. DNA for the CDR3: TGTGCCAGCAGTCCGTATTGGGGCACAGGGCTCCGGCGCCAACACTTCATTCCTGAAGCTTTCTTT.

The chain has TRBV18 and TRBJ2-3; the D is unclear. V gave up 5 bases and J gave up 5 bases, with 11 bases separating them. CDR3 length: 13 residues. Germline V gene lookup returns CDR1 KGHSH and CDR2 LQKENI. In nucleotides, the CDR3 is TGTGCCAGCTCAGCTCCACTGCAAGATACGCAGTATTTT. Its translation is CASSAPLQDTQYF.

This chain uses TRBV11-2 with TRBJ1-2, with D perhaps TRBD1 (5 bases). The CDR3 is 15 amino acids. Trimming pared 7 bases from V and 0 bases from J, leaving 15 bases between. Germline-derived CDR1 and CDR2 are SGHAT and FQNNGV. CDR3: CASTRSGGANYGYTF. The CDR3 DNA reads TGTGCCAGCACCCGTTCGGGAGGGGCTAACTATGGCTACACCTTC.

The rearrangement uses TRBV6-1 and TRBJ1-2, with D perhaps TRBD1 (5 bases). The germline V gene has CDR1 MNHNS and CDR2 SASEGT. This CDR3 contains 12 residues. CDR3 sequence: CVGQGPNYGYTF. In nucleotides, the CDR3 is TGTGTGGGCCAGGGACCTAACTATGGCTACACCTTC.

The CDR3 DNA reads TGTGCCAGCAGCTTACGAGGACAGGGGGTTGGCTATGGCTACACCTTC. Its translation: CASSLRGQGVGYGYTF. This rearrangement joins TRBV7-2 to TRBJ1-2, with 10 bases matching TRBD1. The V and J ends lost 2 bases and 4 bases, in that order; junction bases with no gene match: 7. Germline CDR1 and CDR2: SGHTA and FQGNSA. This CDR3 contains 16 residues.

V gene TRBV6-1 combines with J gene TRBJ1-1; TRBD1 is a possible D gene (5 bases). Germline lookup yields CDR1 MNHNS and CDR2 SASEGT. CDR3 length equals 15 residues. V was shortened by 5 bases and J by 1 base, with 14 bases between the two germline ends. CDR3 region: CASSPRDRPNTEAFF. CDR3 nucleotides: TGTGCCAGCAGTCCTCGGGACCGACCGAACACTGAAGCTTTCTTT.

The chain is built from TRBV28 and TRBJ2-7, with 8 bases aligning to TRBD1. Germline CDR1 MDHEN, CDR2 SYDVKM. The V segment lost 7 bases and the J segment 2 bases; nucleotides outside the gene matches: 13. The CDR3 is 16 amino acids. The CDR3, as DNA: TGTGCCAGCATGGTAGTCGGGGGCAGGGGGCCCTACGAGCAGTACTTC. Amino acids: CASMVVGGRGPYEQYF.

This sequence joins TRBV19 and TRBJ1-5; D is ambiguous. The CDR3 sequence is 14 residues long. Germline V lookup: CDR1 LNHDA, CDR2 SQIVND (reference sequence). The V end lost 5 bases, the J end lost 6 bases, and 14 bases lay between the germline ends. The CDR3 nucleotides read TGTGCCAGTAGTCCGCAATACCTCGGTCAGCCCCAGCATTTT. This sequence encodes CASSPQYLGQPQHF.

Comment on this clone: The identical CDR3 is also encoded by other nucleotide sequences in the sample. The chain joins TRBV5-1 to TRBJ2-7, with TRBD2 identical over 12 bases. V shed 0 bases and J 4 bases; nucleotides not matched to a gene: 2. The germline V gene has CDR1 SGHRS and CDR2 YFSETQ. This CDR3 comprises 15 residues. The CDR3 sequence is CASSLASGRAYEQYF. Here the CDR3 DNA reads TGCGCCAGCAGCTTGGCTAGCGGGAGGGCGTACGAGCAGTACTTC. The variable domain in full, with the rest retrieved from reference TRBV5-1 and TRBJ2-7, is KAGVTQTPRYLIKTRGQQVTLSCSPISGHRSVSWYQQTPGQGLQFLFEYFSETQRNKGNFPGRFSGRQFSNSRSEMNVSTLELGDSALYLCASSLASGRAYEQYFGPGTRLTVT.

As regards this clone: Other DNA sequences in the same sample also yield this CDR3. The chain recombines TRBV28 with TRBJ1-2, with a weak D call TRBD1 (6 bases). Germline assignment: CDR1 MDHEN and CDR2 SYDVKM. Trimming stripped 6 bases from V and 4 bases from J, with 9 bases between. The length of the CDR3 is 12 residues. The CDR3 DNA sequence: TGTGCCAGCAGCCTGACAGGCTATGGCTACACCTTC. Amino acids: CASSLTGYGYTF.

To note about this clone: At one of its ends the junction is not consistent with the germline gene, which may arise from a read error. The chain joins TRBV5-1 to TRBJ1-1; weak D call: TRBD1 (5 bases). The CDR3 length is 14 residues. Looked up from germline, CDR1 is SGHRS and CDR2 is YFSETQ. The CDR3 nucleotides read TGCGCCAGCACCTTGACGGGGGGGAACACTGAAGCTTTCTTT. This sequence encodes CASTLTGGNTEAFF. Using reference TRBV5-1 and TRBJ1-1 for the parts outside the CDR3, the full variable domain is KAGVTQTPRYLIKTRGQQVTLSCSPISGHRSVSWYQQTPGQGLQFLFEYFSETQRNKGNFPGRFSGRQFSNSRSEMNVSTLELGDSALYLCASTLTGGNTEAFFGQGTRLTVV.

This clone was counted a single time. In DNA, the CDR3 is TGTGCCAGCTCCGCCAGCAGCTCCTACGAGCAGTACTTC. It specifies CASSASSSYEQYF. The rearrangement joins TRBV18 to TRBJ2-7; no clear D. The CDR3 loop spans 13 amino acids. In germline, CDR1 is KGHSH, CDR2 LQKENI. The germline V and J ends were trimmed by 6 bases and 0 bases, with 9 bases remaining between them.

The chain joins TRBV4-1 to TRBJ2-5; 7 nucleotides align to TRBD2. Germline-derived CDR1 and CDR2 are MGHRA and YSYEKL. J gave up 5 bases and V 0 bases, and 6 bases lay outside the gene matches. This CDR3 has 15 amino acids. The DNA of the CDR3 is TGCGCCAGCAGCCAAGATTCGCGGGGGAGCGAGACCCAGTACTTC. Residues: CASSQDSRGSETQYF.

The chain recombines TRBV19 with TRBJ2-5, with D possibly being TRBD1 (5 bases). Looked up from germline, CDR1 is LNHDA and CDR2 is SQIVND (reference sequence). V lost 4 bases to trimming and J lost 4 bases, with 10 bases between them. The CDR3 contains 13 residues. CDR3 sequence reads: CASSTQGRETQYF. CDR3 DNA: TGTGCCAGTAGTACCCAGGGTAGAGAGACCCAGTACTTC.

V usage is TRBV7-8 and J usage is TRBJ2-7; D may be TRBD2 (6 bases). Trimming cost V 1 base and J 2 bases, with 15 bases left between them. The CDR3 extends over 16 amino acids. From germline, CDR1 is SGHVS and CDR2 FQNEAQ. This CDR3 is CASSLVGGGYTYEQYF. DNA for the CDR3: TGTGCCAGCAGCTTAGTTGGGGGAGGCTATACCTACGAGCAGTACTTC.

Worth noting for this clone: Other DNA sequences in this sample translate to the same CDR3. The chain employs TRBV19 and TRBJ1-1, with D perhaps TRBD1 (5 bases). The CDR3 extends over 13 amino acids. The V gene lost 2 bases and the J gene lost 4 bases, with 8 bases spanning the gap. Germline V gene lookup returns CDR1 LNHDA and CDR2 SQIVND (reference sequence). CDR3 protein: CASSIQQGTEAFF. CDR3 coding DNA: TGTGCCAGTAGTATACAGCAGGGCACTGAAGCTTTCTTT.

As for this clone: This specimen includes other DNA sequences encoding the same CDR3. V gene TRBV18 combines with J gene TRBJ2-5, with D possibly matching TRBD2 (5 bases). The CDR3 has 13 amino acids. The V and J ends lost 3 bases and 1 base respectively, with 6 bases between them. Germline V gene sequence: CDR1 KGHSH, CDR2 LQKENI. The CDR3 region is CASSPRGQETQYF. In DNA, the CDR3 is TGTGCCAGCTCACCCCGGGGCCAAGAGACCCAGTACTTC. The full variable domain, in which reference TRBV18 and TRBJ2-5 provide the parts outside the CDR3, is NAGVMQNPRHLVRRRGQEARLRCSPMKGHSHVYWYRQLPEEGLKFMVYLQKENIIDESGMPKERFSAEFPKEGPSILRIQQVVRGDSAAYFCASSPRGQETQYFGPGTRLLVL.

In its sample, this clone was seen a few times. The rearrangement uses TRBV5-1 and TRBJ1-2; D not certain. The CDR3 consists of 14 residues. Per the germline V gene, CDR1 is SGHRS and CDR2 is YFSETQ. Trimming removed 0 bases from V and 5 bases from J, with 11 bases in between. CDR3: CASSLGHPGYGYTF. In DNA, the CDR3 is TGCGCCAGCAGCTTGGGACATCCTGGGTATGGCTACACCTTC.

The V and J genes are TRBV5-1 and TRBJ2-3; 9 bases line up with TRBD2. This CDR3 contains 16 residues. The germline V gene encodes CDR1 SGHRS and CDR2 YFSETQ. The J segment lost 6 bases and the V segment lost 1 base, leaving 9 bases of the junction unmatched. The CDR3 nucleotides read TGCGCCAGCAGCTTGTTCCTAGCGGGAAGTGGGGATACGCAGTATTTT. Amino acid sequence: CASSLFLAGSGDTQYF.

The gene calls are TRBV18 and TRBJ1-2, with a weak D call TRBD1 (5 bases). Looked up from germline, CDR1 is KGHSH and CDR2 is LQKENI. This CDR3 region has 13 residues. The V gene lost 4 bases and the J gene lost 4 bases, with 10 bases spanning the gap. The CDR3: CASSQGHRYGYTF. CDR3 in DNA: TGTGCCAGCTCACAAGGACACCGCTATGGCTACACCTTC.

This clone was seen a handful of times. The chain's CDR3 is CAGGQGHSGANVLTF. The CDR3 coding sequence is TGTGCCGGGGGACAGGGCCACTCTGGGGCCAACGTCCTGACTTTC. The chain is built from TRBV5-4 and TRBJ2-6; 9 bases line up with TRBD1. The CDR3 runs to 15 residues. The junction had 5 bases not matched to a gene; V was cut back by 10 bases and J by 0 bases. CDR1 is SGHNT and CDR2 is YYREEE in the germline V gene (reference sequence).

This clone has only a few counts. The chain carries TRBV29-1 and TRBJ1-2; 7 positions agree with TRBD1. CDR3 length equals 12 residues. CDR1 and CDR2 from the germline V gene are SQVTM and ANQGSEA. With 2 bases clipped from V and 3 bases from J, the junction kept 0 bases outside the gene matches. CDR3 nucleotides: TGCAGCGTTGAAACAGGGGACTATGGCTACACCTTC. Translated, it gives CSVETGDYGYTF.

The chain links TRBV5-1 to TRBJ2-5; D is unresolved. CDR1 and CDR2 from the germline V gene are SGHRS and YFSETQ. V was cut by 0 bases and J by 1 base, with 10 bases left in between. The length of the CDR3 is 15 residues. CDR3 DNA: TGCGCCAGCAGCTTGGAGCCCAGCGCCCAAGAGACCCAGTACTTC. Protein sequence: CASSLEPSAQETQYF.

The sample holds a few counts of this clone. This chain uses TRBV9 with TRBJ2-7, with TRBD1 matching over 8 bases. Germline V gene data show CDR1 as SGDLS and CDR2 as YYNGEE. The length of the CDR3 is 14 residues. J lost 2 bases, V lost 4 bases, and 5 bases had no gene match. CDR3 loop: CASSLRDRTYEQYF. As DNA, the CDR3 is TGTGCCAGCAGCCTCCGGGACAGGACCTACGAGCAGTACTTC.